These 22 T cell receptor beta chains originate from one sample sequenced in a study of ipilimumab plus nivolumab after autologous stem cell transplantation. Repertoires were generated with immunoSEQ multiplex PCR, while TCRdb's copy carries only in-frame clones and drops some. The sample contains some 11,000 clones, around 75% of which appear only once. Source: PBMCs, taken in a trial of ipilimumab plus nivolumab as post-transplant consolidation. The receptors come from a male donor with multiple myeloma.

CDR3 sequence (DNA): TGTGCCGCAACCCCTGCAGGGAGTAGCAATCAGCCCCAGCATTTT. As protein: CAATPAGSSNQPQHF. The chain joins TRBV30 to TRBJ1-5; possibly TRBD1 for D (5 bases). The V end lost 8 bases, the J end lost 0 bases, and 17 bases lay between the germline ends. Per the germline V gene, CDR1 is GTSNPN and CDR2 is SVGIG (reference sequence). CDR3 length: 15 residues.

This clone rates as medium-sized (0.01 to 0.1%). The chain combines TRBV2 with TRBJ1-1; possible D gene TRBD1, 5 bases. CDR1 SNHLY and CDR2 FYNNEI come from the germline V gene. V was pared by 7 bases and J by 0 bases, with 12 bases between. CDR3 length: 14 residues. The CDR3 here is CASNKEDMNTEAFF. The CDR3 nucleotides read TGTGCCAGCAATAAGGAGGACATGAACACTGAAGCTTTCTTT.

This chain uses TRBV25-1 with TRBJ1-3, with no clear D. The CDR3 runs to 16 residues. Trimming removed 3 bases at V and 3 bases at J, with 15 bases between. CDR1 and CDR2 from the germline V gene are MGHDK and SYGVNS. CDR3: CASSDMSLVGGNTIYF. In DNA form, the CDR3 reads TGTGCCAGCAGTGACATGAGTCTCGTGGGTGGAAACACCATATATTTT.

In this sample, this clone turned up a few times. J is TRBJ1-2 and V is TRBV19; D might be TRBD1 (5 bases). CDR1 LNHDA and CDR2 SQIVND come from the germline V gene (reference sequence). V was cut by 7 bases and J by 4 bases, with 10 bases left in between. This CDR3 is 12 amino acids long. This CDR3 reads CASTSGGYGYTF. In DNA form, the CDR3 reads TGTGCCAGTACCTCGGGGGGCTATGGCTACACCTTC. Drawing the rest from reference TRBV19 and TRBJ1-2, the complete variable domain is DGGITQSPKYLFRKEGQNVTLSCEQNLNHDAMYWYRQDPGQGLRLIYYSQIVNDFQKGDIAEGYSVSREKKESFPLTVTSAQKNPTAFYLCASTSGGYGYTFGSGTRLTVV.

The V call is TRBV1, the J call TRBJ2-7; the D segment call TRBD2 is taken from the table without a DNA check. TRBV1 is a pseudogene locus. CDR3 length: 17 residues. The CDR3 region has the DNA TGCACCAGCAGCCAATTTGATCCTAGCGGGGGGTACTACGAGCAGTACTTC. Its translation: CTSSQFDPSGGYYEQYF.

V and J are TRBV7-2 and TRBJ1-1, with 8 bases fitting TRBD1. The J segment lost 4 bases and the V segment lost 4 bases, leaving 8 bases of the junction unmatched. CDR3 length: 15 residues. Germline V gene lookup returns CDR1 SGHTA and CDR2 FQGNSA. The DNA for the CDR3 is TGTGCCAGCAGCTCAACAGGGGGGGTGGGCACTGAAGCTTTCTTT. This sequence encodes CASSSTGGVGTEAFF.

The table lists this clone with a few counts. The genes are TRBV2 and TRBJ1-2, with unresolved D. The CDR3 loop spans 13 amino acids. Per germline, CDR1 SNHLY and CDR2 FYNNEI. V was shortened by 5 bases and J by 5 bases, with 12 bases between the two germline ends. The CDR3 DNA sequence: TGTGCCAGCAGTCCCTCAGGAGTGTATGGCTACACCTTC. As protein: CASSPSGVYGYTF.

This clone has only a few counts. This chain links TRBV25-1 with TRBJ1-2; tentative D call: TRBD1 (6 bases). Trimming took off 4 bases at V and 3 bases at J, with 12 bases between the two ends. The CDR3 length is 14 residues. The germline V gene encodes CDR1 MGHDK and CDR2 SYGVNS. The CDR3 DNA follows: TGTGCCAGCAGTGGGGGGGGGCATTACTATGGCTACACCTTC. Protein: CASSGGGHYYGYTF.

The V call is TRBV10-1, the J call TRBJ1-2; TRBD1 matches at 9 bases. Losses at the gene ends were 0 bases for V and 8 bases for J; bases not matched to a gene: 4. The CDR3 extends over 14 amino acids. CDR1 is WNHNN, CDR2 SYGVQD, per germline (reference sequence). CDR3 region: CASSESYRGQGYTF. The CDR3 nucleotides read TGCGCCAGCAGTGAGTCGTACAGGGGGCAGGGCTACACCTTC.

J is TRBJ1-2 and V is TRBV6-5; 7 positions agree with TRBD1. Germline loops: CDR1 MNHEY, CDR2 SVGAGI. The CDR3 has 14 amino acids. Trimming at V came to 7 bases and at J to 2 bases, leaving 7 bases not matched to a gene. The CDR3 here is CASTNRGLNYGYTF. CDR3 coding DNA: TGTGCCAGCACCAACAGGGGTTTAAACTATGGCTACACCTTC.

The CDR3 DNA sequence: TGTGCCAGCAGCTCCGCGGCAACTAACCTTGGAAACACCATATATTTT. Its protein product is CASSSAATNLGNTIYF. V and J are TRBV5-4 and TRBJ1-3; D is uncertain. CDR1 is SGHNT, CDR2 YYREEE, per germline (reference sequence). The length of the CDR3 is 16 residues. The V end was cut by 3 bases, the J end by 3 bases, with 16 bases between. Together with reference TRBV5-4 and TRBJ1-3, the CDR3 gives the full variable domain: ETGVTQSPTHLIKTRGQQVTLRCSSQSGHNTVSWYQQALGQGPQFIFQYYREEENGRGNFPPRFSGLQFPNYSSELNVNALELDDSALYLCASSSAATNLGNTIYFGEGSWLTVV.

This clone occurred a few times. V usage is TRBV11-2 and J usage is TRBJ1-1; D gene unclear. Germline-derived CDR1 and CDR2 are SGHAT and FQNNGV. Trimming pared 6 bases from V and 4 bases from J, leaving 9 bases between. The CDR3 loop spans 12 amino acids. The CDR3 DNA reads as TGTGCCAGCAGACCTATGGGCACTGAAGCTTTCTTT. Its protein is CASRPMGTEAFF.

The V call is TRBV6-4, the J call TRBJ2-5; 7 positions match TRBD1. This CDR3 spans 15 amino acids. The V gene's germline CDR1 is MRHNA and CDR2 SNTAGT. V trimming: 6 bases; J trimming: 2 bases; junction bases outside the gene matches: 9. The chain's CDR3 is CASSREQGPQETQYF. The CDR3 DNA is TGTGCCAGCAGCAGAGAACAGGGGCCACAAGAGACCCAGTACTTC.

The V call is TRBV12-5, the J call TRBJ1-5; D is undetermined. The CDR3 sequence is 20 residues long. V was trimmed by 0 bases and J by 0 bases, leaving 21 bases between them. Looked up from germline, CDR1 is LGHNT and CDR2 is FRNRAP. The CDR3 bases are TGTGCTAGTGGTTTGGTACAAAAAAGAGAGGGAGGGCATAGCAATCAGCCCCAGCATTTT. This gives the protein CASGLVQKREGGHSNQPQHF.

The V gene is TRBV11-2, the J gene TRBJ2-7; 7 bases agree with TRBD1. Germline-derived CDR1 and CDR2 are SGHAT and FQNNGV. The CDR3 loop spans 15 amino acids. Trimming at V came to 1 base and at J to 0 bases, leaving 3 bases not matched to a gene. In nucleotides, the CDR3 is TGTGCCAGCAGCTTAGCCAGGGGGAGCTCCTACGAGCAGTACTTC. Protein sequence: CASSLARGSSYEQYF.

The V gene is TRBV7-3, the J gene TRBJ1-6; D may be TRBD1 (5 bases). Germline V gives CDR1 SGHTA, CDR2 FQGTGA. CDR3 length: 14 amino acids. Trimming left V 4 bases short and J 13 bases short, with 17 bases between. This chain's CDR3 is CASSSSGPNNPLHF. The CDR3 nucleotides read TGTGCCAGCAGCTCCTCAGGGCCGAATAACCCCCTCCACTTT.

The J gene is TRBJ1-6, the V gene TRBV4-1; possibly TRBD1 for D (5 bases). Trimming took 1 base from V and 8 from J, leaving 12 bases between them. The CDR3 loop spans 15 amino acids. Germline loops: CDR1 MGHRA, CDR2 YSYEKL. CDR3 sequence reads: CASSQARGLDSPLHF. The CDR3 nucleotides read TGCGCCAGCAGCCAAGCAAGGGGCTTGGATTCACCCCTCCACTTT.

The chain combines TRBV19 with TRBJ1-3; 8 positions agree with TRBD1. Germline CDR1 is LNHDA and CDR2 is SQIVND (reference sequence). This CDR3 is built from 14 residues. With 10 bases clipped from V and 4 bases from J, the junction kept 9 bases outside the gene matches. As DNA, the CDR3 is TGTGCCACGTCGACAGGGGAAGAGGGAAACACCATATATTTT. Amino acids: CATSTGEEGNTIYF.

The genes are TRBV5-8 and TRBJ2-1; 11 positions match TRBD2. Germline V gene data show CDR1 as SGHTS and CDR2 as YDEGEE. V was clipped by 4 bases and J by 6 bases; unmatched bases: 3. The CDR3 spans 14 residues. The DNA for the CDR3 is TGTGCCAGCAGCCGTAGCGGGGGGGCCAATGAGCAGTTCTTC. It yields the protein CASSRSGGANEQFF.

This rearrangement joins TRBV4-2 to TRBJ1-2; no clear D gene. Germline-derived CDR1 and CDR2 are LGHNA and YNFKEQ. V was pared by 0 bases and J by 1 base, with 15 bases between. CDR3 size: 17 residues. CDR3 in DNA: TGTGCCAGCAGCCAAGATAGGCAGCAGCTTGATAACTATGGCTACACCTTC. Its translation: CASSQDRQQLDNYGYTF.

This rearrangement joins TRBV5-1 to TRBJ2-7; a weak D match, TRBD2 (5 bases). The CDR3 sequence is 12 residues long. V was clipped by 4 bases and J by 6 bases, with 11 bases between them. Germline V gene lookup returns CDR1 SGHRS and CDR2 YFSETQ. CDR3 coding DNA: TGCGCCAGCAGCCAGGCCCGGGGCGAGCAGTACTTC. Protein sequence: CASSQARGEQYF.

The chain is built from TRBV18 and TRBJ2-7; D gene unclear. The CDR3 is 14 amino acids. V dropped 3 bases and J dropped 3 bases, with 12 bases sitting between them. Per the germline V gene, CDR1 is KGHSH and CDR2 is LQKENI. As DNA, the CDR3 is TGTGCCAGCTCACCGGGTCTTTCGAACTACGAGCAGTACTTC. It encodes CASSPGLSNYEQYF.